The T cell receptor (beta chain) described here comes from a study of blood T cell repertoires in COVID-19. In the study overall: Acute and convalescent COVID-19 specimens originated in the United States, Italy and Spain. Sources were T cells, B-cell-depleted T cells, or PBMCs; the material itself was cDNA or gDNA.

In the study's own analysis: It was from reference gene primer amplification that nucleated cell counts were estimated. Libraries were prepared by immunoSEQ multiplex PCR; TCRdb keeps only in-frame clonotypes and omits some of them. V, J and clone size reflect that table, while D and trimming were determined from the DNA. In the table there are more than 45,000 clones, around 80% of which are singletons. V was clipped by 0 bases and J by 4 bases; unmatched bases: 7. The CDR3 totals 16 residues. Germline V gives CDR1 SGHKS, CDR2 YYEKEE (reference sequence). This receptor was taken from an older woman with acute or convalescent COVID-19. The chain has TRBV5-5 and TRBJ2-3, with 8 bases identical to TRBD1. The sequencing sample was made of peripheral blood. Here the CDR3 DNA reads TGTGCCAGCAGCTTGGCGAGACAGGGGAAAGCAGATACGCAGTATTTT. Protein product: CASSLARQGKADTQYF.